The clone carrying this T cell receptor beta chain was counted many times. The sample originates from a study of molecular identifiers for immune sequencing clone quantification. V was pared by 6 bases and J by 1 base, with 11 bases between. CDR3 length: 14 amino acids. The germline CDR1 and CDR2 sequences are SGHTA and FQGTGA. As previously described, bulk TCR libraries were made using listed TCR primers. Using its own MiXCR run on the PCR reads, TCRdb lists one record per CDR3 protein. The sample carries about 640,000 distinct CDR3 sequences, 15% to 20% recorded once. This receptor was obtained from a human donor in good health. Some libraries in this study had Jurkat cell RNA spiked in. Material for sequencing was naive CD8+ T cells from blood, with Jurkat cell RNA spiked in. Indicated subset: FACS-sorted CD8+CD4-CCR7+CD45RA+ naive T cells. The chain uses TRBV7-3 and TRBJ2-3; possible D gene TRBD1, 6 bases. Here the CDR3 reads CASRMGAGTDTQYF. CDR3 nucleotides: TGTGCCAGCAGAATGGGGGCGGGCACAGATACGCAGTATTTT.